The text below deals with one T cell receptor (beta chain). Its antigen is as yet unknown. V lost 2 bases to trimming and J lost 0 bases; unmatched junction nucleotides: 15. CDR3 length: 20 amino acids. CDR1 and CDR2 (germline): MNHNS, SASEGT. Assay: immunoSEQ multiplex PCR; the TCRdb copy retains only in-frame clones and omits some. The data show around 2,300 clones, roughly four fifths seen once. The sample belongs to a study of immune cell composition in non-small cell lung cancer. Turning to the study itself: Tumours were mainly lung adenocarcinoma or squamous cell carcinoma.

Template was genomic DNA from frozen, unsorted single-cell suspensions. Study outcomes and limitations: It was not proven that tumour-reactive clones equal dominant tumour-associated clones. No significant correlation existed between pack-years smoked and tumour clonality.

This TCR came from a human donor with non-small cell lung cancer. Sequencing was carried out using lung tumor tissue. The chain recombines TRBV6-1 with TRBJ2-5, with 10 bases matching TRBD2. For the CDR3, the DNA is TGTGCCAGCAGTGAATGGTGGGCTAGCGGGGGATCGAGCTACCAAGAGACCCAGTACTTC. It translates to CASSEWWASGGSSYQETQYF.